This is a list of T cell receptor beta chains from one sample in a study of blood T cell repertoires in COVID-19. Profiled with immunoSEQ multiplex PCR; TCRdb holds only in-frame clones, not every one. Among about 160,000 clones listed, roughly 85% were seen once. Sequencing input: peripheral blood. The receptors shown here come from a human donor with acute or convalescent COVID-19. The donor label of this sample is uncertain. Each CDR3 is given with its conserved first and last residue. Fields, in order: J gene, clone size, V gene, D gene, CDR3 DNA, CDR3 protein. D genes are given only for firm matches. Size is stated for part of the rows, as once, few or many counts, or as a class when the clone is expanded.

TRBJ2-1	NA	TRBV7-9	NA	TGTGCCAGCAGCTCGTCCGGGAGTGAGCAGTTCTTC	CASSSSGSEQFF
TRBJ1-2	many	TRBV12-3/TRBV12-4	NA	TGTGCCAGCAGAAACACAGGGTACTATGGCTACACCTTC	CASRNTGYYGYTF
TRBJ1-2	NA	TRBV29-1	TRBD1	TGCAGCGTTGAAAGGACAGGGCGAGGAGGGGGCTACACCTTC	CSVERTGRGGGYTF
TRBJ1-5	NA	TRBV19	NA	TGTGCCAGTAGCGACGGGGGGGTTCGGGGCAATCAGCCCCAGCATTTT	CASSDGGVRGNQPQHF
TRBJ1-3	NA	TRBV6-6	NA	TGTGCCAGCAGTCGTTCTGGTTTGAGGGCCTCTGGAAACACCATATATTTT	CASSRSGLRASGNTIYF
TRBJ2-7	NA	TRBV11-2	NA	TGTGCCAGCAGCGACGCCTTCAGGGCCCCCTACGAGCAGTACTTC	CASSDAFRAPYEQYF
TRBJ1-6	few	TRBV11-2	TRBD1	TGTGCCAGCAGTGTCGGGACAGGGAATTCACCCCTCCACTTT	CASSVGTGNSPLHF
TRBJ1-1	NA	TRBV3-1/TRBV3-2	NA	TGTGCCAGCAGCCAGGGACTGACGAACACTGAAGCTTTCTTT	CASSQGLTNTEAFF
TRBJ1-5	few	TRBV3-1/TRBV3-2	TRBD1	TGTGCCAGCAGCCAACGTCCAAAAGGGGGCCCTTATAGCAATCAGCCCCAGCATTTT	CASSQRPKGGPYSNQPQHF
TRBJ1-2	NA	TRBV11-2	TRBD1	TGTGCCAGCAGCTCCCTACAGGGGGCGACCGCCTCTAACTATGGCTACACCTTC	CASSSLQGATASNYGYTF
TRBJ2-1	NA	TRBV18	TRBD2	TGTGCCAGCTCACCGACTAGCGGGGGGGCCGCTGAGCAGTTCTTC	CASSPTSGGAAEQFF
TRBJ1-6	NA	TRBV25-1	TRBD1	TGTGCCAGCAGTGATCGGAGGACAGGGGGGAAAGATTCACCCCTCCACTTT	CASSDRRTGGKDSPLHF
TRBJ2-3	once	TRBV5-3	TRBD2	TGTGCCAGAAGCTTATTTATAGCGGGTGCCAGCACAGATACGCAGTATTTT	CARSLFIAGASTDTQYF
TRBJ2-1	NA	TRBV6-5	NA	TGTGCCAGCTACGGGGTTAATGAGCAGTTCTTC	CASYGVNEQFF
TRBJ1-1	few	TRBV7-3	NA	TGTGCCAGCAGCAACCCTGTAGGGGTAAAGCCGACTGAAGCTTTCTTT	CASSNPVGVKPTEAFF
TRBJ1-4	NA	TRBV5-1	TRBD1	TGCGCCAGCAGCTTGGAGGGACAGGGAGGTGAAAAACTGTTTTTT	CASSLEGQGGEKLFF
TRBJ2-7	NA	TRBV6-5	TRBD2	TGTGCCAGCAGTTACTTGGCGGGGGGGTACTACGAGCAGTACTTC	CASSYLAGGYYEQYF
TRBJ2-1	NA	TRBV27	NA	TGTGCCAGCAGTCTAAGAAGTCCCGCTATAAATGAGCAGTTCTTC	CASSLRSPAINEQFF
TRBJ1-2	NA	TRBV7-8	NA	TGTGCCAGCAGCGGACCCCAGGGAAGTCGGTACTATGGCTACACCTTC	CASSGPQGSRYYGYTF
TRBJ1-2	NA	TRBV25-1	TRBD1	TGTGCCAGCAGTTTCCGACAGGGGGCCGACTATGGCTACACCTTC	CASSFRQGADYGYTF
TRBJ1-2	once	TRBV2	TRBD1	TGTGCCAGCAGTGAAGCTTGGACAGGGGTCTATGGCTACACCTTC	CASSEAWTGVYGYTF
TRBJ1-1	NA	TRBV18	TRBD1	TGTGCCAGCTCACCGCAAGAGGGACAGGGAACTGAAGCTTTCTTT	CASSPQEGQGTEAFF
TRBJ1-2	NA	TRBV9	TRBD1	TGTGCCAGCAGCGTATCTCCGGGACAGGGTACCTATGGCTACACCTTC	CASSVSPGQGTYGYTF
TRBJ2-5	NA	TRBV28	NA	TGTGCCAGCAGTGCAATACAACAGGGAGTGAAAGAGACCCAGTACTTC	CASSAIQQGVKETQYF